The 23 T cell receptor beta chains below come from one sample, sequenced in a study of neoadjuvant nivolumab and ipilimumab in lung cancer. Sequencing used immunoSEQ multiplex PCR; TCRdb keeps in-frame clones, though not all of them. The sample records 30,000 or so clones, 80% to 95% being singletons. The sample here was peripheral blood, taken after neoadjuvant nivolumab, alone or with ipilimumab, at or shortly before surgery. These receptor sequences come from an adult with non-small cell lung cancer.

The J gene is TRBJ1-1, the V gene TRBV5-1; perhaps TRBD1 as D (6 bases). Germline CDR1 reads SGHRS; CDR2 reads YFSETQ. The CDR3 consists of 14 residues. Trimming stripped 4 bases from V and 8 bases from J, with 18 bases between. CDR3 sequence reads: CASSVDSITKEAFF. The CDR3 DNA is TGCGCCAGCAGCGTGGACAGTATTACGAAGGAAGCTTTCTTT. Together with reference TRBV5-1 and TRBJ1-1, the CDR3 gives the full variable domain: KAGVTQTPRYLIKTRGQQVTLSCSPISGHRSVSWYQQTPGQGLQFLFEYFSETQRNKGNFPGRFSGRQFSNSRSEMNVSTLELGDSALYLCASSVDSITKEAFFGQGTRLTVV.

The V call is TRBV6-5, the J call TRBJ1-1; perhaps TRBD1 as D (5 bases). The CDR3 has 15 residues. Germline V gives CDR1 MNHEY, CDR2 SVGAGI. V was shortened by 5 bases and J by 4 bases, with 17 bases between the two germline ends. The CDR3 spells CASSPAGRRGTEAFF. CDR3 in DNA: TGTGCCAGCAGTCCTGCCGGGAGAAGGGGCACTGAAGCTTTCTTT.

The chain is built from TRBV27 and TRBJ2-3; D might be TRBD2 (6 bases). The CDR3 runs 15 residues. Germline assignment: CDR1 MNHEY and CDR2 SMNVEV (reference sequence). V was clipped by 2 bases and J by 2 bases, with 11 bases between them. The chain's CDR3 is CASSLRRGPTDTQYF. CDR3 sequence (DNA): TGTGCCAGCAGTTTACGGCGGGGCCCCACAGATACGCAGTATTTT.

The J gene is TRBJ1-4, the V gene TRBV7-2; 8 bases map to TRBD1. Germline trimming cut 1 base from V and 8 bases from J; bases unmatched to any gene: 6. The CDR3 sequence is 15 residues long. Germline V gene sequence: CDR1 SGHTA, CDR2 FQGNSA. CDR3 residues: CASSLVQGAREKLFF. CDR3 coding DNA: TGTGCCAGCAGCTTAGTTCAGGGGGCAAGGGAAAAACTGTTTTTT.

J is TRBJ1-1 and V is TRBV2; D remains ambiguous. The CDR3 spans 13 residues. The V and J ends lost 5 bases and 0 bases respectively, with 7 bases between them. CDR1 and CDR2 from the germline V gene are SNHLY and FYNNEI. The CDR3: CASSFSMNTEAFF. The CDR3 DNA reads TGTGCCAGCAGTTTCTCAATGAACACTGAAGCTTTCTTT.

V is TRBV5-1 and J is TRBJ2-2; no clear D. Trimming shortened V by 0 bases and J by 3 bases, and 12 bases separated the two germline ends. The CDR3 consists of 16 residues. Germline V gene sequence: CDR1 SGHRS, CDR2 YFSETQ. CDR3 nucleotide sequence: TGCGCCAGCAGCTTGGGTCCCACTACGGACACCGGGGAGCTGTTTTTT. This gives the protein CASSLGPTTDTGELFF.

The V gene is TRBV5-4, the J gene TRBJ2-4, with 7 bases identical to TRBD2. CDR1 is SGHNT and CDR2 is YYREEE in the germline V gene (reference sequence). This CDR3 has 14 amino acids. With V trimmed by 4 bases and J by 9 bases, 10 bases remained unmatched. Here the CDR3 DNA reads TGTGCCAGCAGCACGGGGCATGGGGGGGGCATTCAGTACTTC. This sequence encodes CASSTGHGGGIQYF.

The V and J genes are TRBV7-8 and TRBJ2-7; 13 positions agree with TRBD2. The V segment lost 5 bases and the J segment 3 bases; nucleotides outside the gene matches: 4. This CDR3 spans 15 amino acids. Germline V gives CDR1 SGHVS, CDR2 FQNEAQ. CDR3 sequence: CASSPWTSGSYEQYF. As DNA, the CDR3 is TGTGCCAGCAGCCCCTGGACTAGCGGGAGCTACGAGCAGTACTTC.

The V call is TRBV18, the J call TRBJ2-3; D unclear. This CDR3 is built from 12 residues. The V end was cut by 6 bases, the J end by 2 bases, with 6 bases between. CDR1 is KGHSH and CDR2 is LQKENI in the germline V gene. CDR3 nucleotide sequence: TGTGCCAGCTCTCCTTTCACAGATACGCAGTATTTT. The encoded protein is CASSPFTDTQYF.

This clone was seen a few times. The chain uses TRBV18 and TRBJ2-7, with 9 bases aligning to TRBD1. J lost 4 bases, V lost 5 bases, and 12 bases had no gene match. The CDR3 is made up of 16 amino acids. Germline V lookup: CDR1 KGHSH, CDR2 LQKENI. The DNA for the CDR3 is TGTGCCAGCTCAACGGTACCGGGACAGGGAGTGTACGAGCAGTACTTC. Protein sequence: CASSTVPGQGVYEQYF.

This clone was picked up one time. J is TRBJ2-7 and V is TRBV2, with 8 bases matching TRBD2. V was clipped by 4 bases and J by 6 bases; unmatched bases: 2. This CDR3 contains 12 residues. CDR1 SNHLY and CDR2 FYNNEI come from the germline V gene. The CDR3 coding sequence is TGTGCCAGCAGTGTCGGGGGGGGCGAGCAGTACTTC. This translates into CASSVGGGEQYF.

V is TRBV7-3 and J is TRBJ2-1; no clear D. This CDR3 contains 14 residues. Germline CDR1 and CDR2: SGHTA and FQGTGA. Trimming removed 5 bases at V and 6 bases at J, with 14 bases between. The CDR3 is CASSRAPSSNEQFF. DNA of the CDR3: TGTGCCAGCAGCCGGGCTCCGTCGTCCAATGAGCAGTTCTTC.

V and J are TRBV27 and TRBJ1-2; tentatively, D is TRBD1 (6 bases). V lost 3 bases and J 4 bases, leaving 15 bases between the germline ends. CDR1 MNHEY and CDR2 SMNVEV come from the germline V gene (reference sequence). The CDR3 covers 15 residues. CDR3 loop: CASSFFFGGSYGYTF. The DNA for the CDR3 is TGTGCCAGCAGTTTCTTTTTTGGGGGCAGCTATGGCTACACCTTC.

Written as DNA, the CDR3 is TGTGCCACGAGACAGGGGAGGGAGACCCAGTACTTC. This codes for CATRQGRETQYF. The rearrangement links TRBV6-1 to TRBJ2-5, with TRBD1 matching 8 bases. CDR3 length: 12 residues. Per the germline V gene, CDR1 is MNHNS and CDR2 is SASEGT. The ends lost 10 bases at V and 5 bases at J; junction bases unmatched: 6.

This clone was seen only once. The chain joins TRBV5-1 to TRBJ1-1; tentatively, D is TRBD1 (6 bases). Germline loops: CDR1 SGHRS, CDR2 YFSETQ. The CDR3 sequence is 15 residues long. Trimming shortened V by 6 bases and J by 4 bases, and 19 bases separated the two germline ends. In DNA, the CDR3 is TGCGCCAGCATGGTGGGGGGCGCTTTGGGCACTGAAGCTTTCTTT. This encodes CASMVGGALGTEAFF. The full variable domain, rest sourced from reference TRBV5-1 and TRBJ1-1, is KAGVTQTPRYLIKTRGQQVTLSCSPISGHRSVSWYQQTPGQGLQFLFEYFSETQRNKGNFPGRFSGRQFSNSRSEMNVSTLELGDSALYLCASMVGGALGTEAFFGQGTRLTVV.

The rearrangement joins TRBV28 to TRBJ2-2; maybe TRBD2 (6 bases). Per germline, CDR1 MDHEN and CDR2 SYDVKM. Deletions cut 2 bases from V and 0 bases from J, with 7 bases between. CDR3 size: 15 residues. For the CDR3, the DNA is TGTGCCAGCAGTTTAGGAGGGACGAACACCGGGGAGCTGTTTTTT. It is translated as CASSLGGTNTGELFF.

The chain uses TRBV11-2 and TRBJ2-3, with TRBD2 identical over 14 bases. The CDR3 is 18 amino acids. V trimming: 3 bases; J trimming: 5 bases; junction bases outside the gene matches: 10. Germline V gene sequence: CDR1 SGHAT, CDR2 FQNNGV. The CDR3 DNA reads TGTGCCAGCAGCTTCCGCCCCCGACTAGCGGGAGGGATAGATACGCAGTATTTT. The encoded protein is CASSFRPRLAGGIDTQYF.

This clone has just one count. The chain recombines TRBV6-1 with TRBJ1-5, with TRBD1 matching 7 bases. The germline CDR1 and CDR2 sequences are MNHNS and SASEGT. The CDR3 totals 14 residues. J was trimmed by 7 bases and V by 7 bases; bases with no gene match: 10. The CDR3 sequence is CASNAGTGVQPQHF. CDR3 nucleotide sequence: TGTGCCAGCAATGCGGGTACAGGGGTCCAGCCCCAGCATTTT.

A single count supports this clone. The gene calls are TRBV14 and TRBJ2-4; D is possibly TRBD1 or TRBD2 (6 bases each). V was trimmed by 4 bases and J by 0 bases, leaving 19 bases between them. CDR3 length: 18 amino acids. CDR1 is SGHDN and CDR2 is FVKESK in the germline V gene. This chain's CDR3 is CASSPMEGGGLAKNIQYF. CDR3 sequence (DNA): TGTGCCAGCAGCCCCATGGAGGGGGGCGGTTTAGCCAAAAACATTCAGTACTTC.

The chain joins TRBV29-1 to TRBJ1-1; D gene ambiguous. The CDR3 is 11 residues long. V shed 6 bases and J shed 8 bases, with 13 bases lying between them. CDR1 and CDR2 (germline): SQVTM, ANQGSEA. The CDR3 spells CSVPTGPEAFF. The CDR3 region has the DNA TGCAGCGTCCCTACCGGGCCAGAAGCTTTCTTT.

The genes are TRBV27 and TRBJ2-7, with a weak D call TRBD1 (6 bases). The CDR3 runs 15 residues. The ends were cut back, 8 bases at V and 2 bases at J, with 19 bases in the middle. Germline-derived CDR1 and CDR2 are MNHEY and SMNVEV (reference sequence). The CDR3 DNA reads as TGTGCCAGCTACACAGGGAAAGCGCCTCCCTACGAGCAGTACTTC. It specifies CASYTGKAPPYEQYF.

The gene calls are TRBV18 and TRBJ2-2; a weak D match, TRBD2 (5 bases). The CDR3 covers 15 residues. The V gene's germline CDR1 is KGHSH and CDR2 LQKENI. Between the trimmed V and J ends, which lost 2 bases and 5 bases, there was a span of 12 bases. The CDR3 sequence is CASSPGPGGTGELFF. The CDR3 DNA reads TGTGCCAGCTCACCAGGGCCCGGCGGGACCGGGGAGCTGTTTTTT.

The chain combines TRBV5-1 with TRBJ1-1, with 8 positions matching TRBD1. J lost 2 bases, V lost 4 bases, and 10 bases had no gene match. The CDR3 runs to 16 residues. CDR1 is SGHRS and CDR2 is YFSETQ in the germline V gene. CDR3 sequence reads: CASSVGQGEKNTEAFF. The CDR3 DNA reads as TGCGCCAGCAGCGTCGGACAGGGCGAAAAAAACACTGAAGCTTTCTTT.